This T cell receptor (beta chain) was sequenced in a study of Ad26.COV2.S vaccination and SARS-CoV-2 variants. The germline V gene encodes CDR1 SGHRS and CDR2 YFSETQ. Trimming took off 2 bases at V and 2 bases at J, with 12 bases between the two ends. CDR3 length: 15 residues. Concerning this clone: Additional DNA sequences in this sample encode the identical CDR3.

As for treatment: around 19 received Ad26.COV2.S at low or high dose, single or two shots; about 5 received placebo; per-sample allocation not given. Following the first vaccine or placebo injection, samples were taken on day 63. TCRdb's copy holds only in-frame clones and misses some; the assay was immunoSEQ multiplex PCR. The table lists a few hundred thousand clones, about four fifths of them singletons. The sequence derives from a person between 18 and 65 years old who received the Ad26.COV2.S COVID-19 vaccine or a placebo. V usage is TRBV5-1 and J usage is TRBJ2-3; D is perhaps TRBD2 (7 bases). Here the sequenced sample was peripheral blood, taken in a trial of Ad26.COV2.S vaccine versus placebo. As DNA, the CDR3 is TGCGCCAGCAGCTTAGGTGGGGGGGCCACAGATACGCAGTATTTT. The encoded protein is CASSLGGGATDTQYF. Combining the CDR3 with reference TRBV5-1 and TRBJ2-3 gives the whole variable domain KAGVTQTPRYLIKTRGQQVTLSCSPISGHRSVSWYQQTPGQGLQFLFEYFSETQRNKGNFPGRFSGRQFSNSRSEMNVSTLELGDSALYLCASSLGGGATDTQYFGPGTRLTVL.